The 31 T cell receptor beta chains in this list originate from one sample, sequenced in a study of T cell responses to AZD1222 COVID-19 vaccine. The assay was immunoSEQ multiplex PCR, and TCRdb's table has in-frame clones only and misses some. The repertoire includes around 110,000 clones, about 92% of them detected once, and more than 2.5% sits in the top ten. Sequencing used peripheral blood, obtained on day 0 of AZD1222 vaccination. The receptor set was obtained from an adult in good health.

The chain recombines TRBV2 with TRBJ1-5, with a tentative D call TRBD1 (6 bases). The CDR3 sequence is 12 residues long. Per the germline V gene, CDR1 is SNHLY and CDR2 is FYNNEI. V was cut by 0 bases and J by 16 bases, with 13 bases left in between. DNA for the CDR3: TGTGCCAGCAGTGAAGCGTTTATGGGACAACATTTT. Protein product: CASSEAFMGQHF.

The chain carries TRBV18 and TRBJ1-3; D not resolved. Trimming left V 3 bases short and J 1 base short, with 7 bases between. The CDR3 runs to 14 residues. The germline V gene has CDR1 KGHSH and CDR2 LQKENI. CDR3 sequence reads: CASSPGPSGNTIYF. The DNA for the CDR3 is TGTGCCAGCTCACCCGGACCGTCTGGAAACACCATATATTTT.

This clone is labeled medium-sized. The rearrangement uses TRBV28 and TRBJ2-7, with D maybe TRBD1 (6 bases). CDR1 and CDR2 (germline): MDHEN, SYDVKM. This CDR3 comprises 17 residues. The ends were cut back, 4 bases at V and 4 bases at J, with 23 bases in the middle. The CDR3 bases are TGTGCCAGCAGTTCCCAGGGACACAGTGTATGGGTATACGAGCAGTACTTC. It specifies CASSSQGHSVWVYEQYF. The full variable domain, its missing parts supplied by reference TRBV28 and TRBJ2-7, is DVKVTQSSRYLVKRTGEKVFLECVQDMDHENMFWYRQDPGLGLRLIYFSYDVKMKEKGDIPEGYSVSREKKERFSLILESASTNQTSMYLCASSSQGHSVWVYEQYFGPGTRLTVT.

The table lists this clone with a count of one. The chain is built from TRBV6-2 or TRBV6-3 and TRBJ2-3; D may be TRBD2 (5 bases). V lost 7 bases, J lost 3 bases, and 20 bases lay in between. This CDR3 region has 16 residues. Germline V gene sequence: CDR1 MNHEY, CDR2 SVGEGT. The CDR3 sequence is CASIPATGLGTDTQYF. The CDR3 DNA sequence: TGTGCCAGCATCCCCGCAACGGGATTGGGGACAGATACGCAGTATTTT.

CDR3 in DNA: TGTGCCAGCAGCCAAGAATTTTATGGCCTCGGACAGGGGGACTATGGCTACACCTTC. Translation gives CASSQEFYGLGQGDYGYTF. The chain couples TRBV3-1 (or the pseudogene TRBV3-2) to TRBJ1-2; 10 bases are shared with TRBD1. CDR3 size: 19 residues. Germline CDR1 LGHDT, CDR2 YNNKEL (reference sequence). V was pared by 0 bases and J by 3 bases, with 13 bases of the junction left unmatched.

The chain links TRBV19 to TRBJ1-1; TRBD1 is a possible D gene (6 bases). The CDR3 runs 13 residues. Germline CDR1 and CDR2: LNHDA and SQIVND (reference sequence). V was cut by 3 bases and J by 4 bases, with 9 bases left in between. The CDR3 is CASSMGGRTEAFF. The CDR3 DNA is TGTGCCAGTAGTATGGGGGGGCGCACTGAAGCTTTCTTT.

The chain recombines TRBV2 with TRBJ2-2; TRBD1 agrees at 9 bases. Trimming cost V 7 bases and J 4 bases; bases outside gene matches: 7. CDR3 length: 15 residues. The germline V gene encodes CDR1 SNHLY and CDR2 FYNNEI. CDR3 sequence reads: CASIAPGQGTGELFF. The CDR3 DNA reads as TGTGCCAGCATTGCCCCGGGACAGGGCACCGGGGAGCTGTTTTTT.

The CDR3 sequence: CASSLDRGREKLFF. In nucleotides, the CDR3 is TGTGCCAGCAGCTTAGACAGGGGGCGGGAAAAACTGTTTTTT. The chain employs TRBV7-8 and TRBJ1-4; 9 bases are a match to TRBD1. Germline lookup yields CDR1 SGHVS and CDR2 FQNEAQ. Losses at the gene ends were 1 base for V and 8 bases for J; bases not matched to a gene: 2. This CDR3 has 14 residues.

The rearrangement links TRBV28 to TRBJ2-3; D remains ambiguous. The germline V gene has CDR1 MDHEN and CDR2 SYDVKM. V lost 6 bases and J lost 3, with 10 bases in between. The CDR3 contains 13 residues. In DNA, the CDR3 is TGTGCCAGCAGCCCGCACTCTACAGATACGCAGTATTTT. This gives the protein CASSPHSTDTQYF.

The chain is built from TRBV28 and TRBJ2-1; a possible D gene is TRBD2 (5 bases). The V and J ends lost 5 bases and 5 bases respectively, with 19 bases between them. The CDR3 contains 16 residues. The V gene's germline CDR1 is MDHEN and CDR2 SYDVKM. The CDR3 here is CASSALGSGVNNEQFF. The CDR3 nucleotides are TGTGCCAGCAGTGCCTTGGGAAGCGGCGTTAACAATGAGCAGTTCTTC.

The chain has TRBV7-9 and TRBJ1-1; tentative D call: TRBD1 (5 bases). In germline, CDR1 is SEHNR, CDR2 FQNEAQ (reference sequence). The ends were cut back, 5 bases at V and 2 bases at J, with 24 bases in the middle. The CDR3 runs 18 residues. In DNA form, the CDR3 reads TGTGCCAGCAGCGGGGCAGAAAATACAGGCCAAGGTAACACTGAAGCTTTCTTT. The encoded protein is CASSGAENTGQGNTEAFF.

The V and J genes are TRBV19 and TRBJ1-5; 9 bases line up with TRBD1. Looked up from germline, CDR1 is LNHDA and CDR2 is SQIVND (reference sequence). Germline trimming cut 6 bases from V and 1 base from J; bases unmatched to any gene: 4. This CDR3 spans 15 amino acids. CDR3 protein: CASRGTGGSNQPQHF. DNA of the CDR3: TGTGCCAGTAGGGGTACAGGGGGCAGCAATCAGCCCCAGCATTTT.

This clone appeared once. In DNA form, the CDR3 reads TGTGCCATCAGTGAGCCTCCCCCCCCGACTAGCGGCACCACAGATACGCAGTATTTT. Translating it yields CAISEPPPPTSGTTDTQYF. The chain joins TRBV10-3 to TRBJ2-3; 9 bases map to TRBD2. The CDR3 totals 19 residues. Germline V gives CDR1 ENHRY, CDR2 SYGVKD. V shed 2 bases, J shed 2 bases, and the junction held 14 bases outside the gene matches.

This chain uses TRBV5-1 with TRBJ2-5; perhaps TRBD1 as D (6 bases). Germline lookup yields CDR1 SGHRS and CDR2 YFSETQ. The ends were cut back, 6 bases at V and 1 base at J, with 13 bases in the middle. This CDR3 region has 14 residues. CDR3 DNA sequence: TGCGCCAGCACCGTGGACAGCCTCCAAGAGACCCAGTACTTC. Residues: CASTVDSLQETQYF.

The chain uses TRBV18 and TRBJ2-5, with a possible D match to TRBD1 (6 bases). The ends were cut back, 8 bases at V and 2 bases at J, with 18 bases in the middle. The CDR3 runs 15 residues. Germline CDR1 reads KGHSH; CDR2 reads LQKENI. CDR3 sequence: CASASRKGQQETQYF. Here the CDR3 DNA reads TGTGCCAGCGCGAGTAGGAAAGGACAGCAAGAGACCCAGTACTTC.

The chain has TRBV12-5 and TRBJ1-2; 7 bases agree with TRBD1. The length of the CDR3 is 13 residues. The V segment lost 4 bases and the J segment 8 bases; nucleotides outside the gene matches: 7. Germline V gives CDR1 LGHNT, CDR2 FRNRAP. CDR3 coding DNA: TGTGCTAGTGGTTCCCGGGACAGCGAAGGCTACACCTTC. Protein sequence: CASGSRDSEGYTF.

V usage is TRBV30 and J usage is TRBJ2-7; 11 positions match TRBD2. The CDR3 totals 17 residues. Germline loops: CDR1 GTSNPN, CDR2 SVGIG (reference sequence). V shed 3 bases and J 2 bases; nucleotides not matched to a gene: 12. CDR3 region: CAWSLEETGLAAYEQYF. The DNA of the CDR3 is TGTGCCTGGAGCCTAGAGGAAACGGGACTAGCGGCCTACGAGCAGTACTTC.

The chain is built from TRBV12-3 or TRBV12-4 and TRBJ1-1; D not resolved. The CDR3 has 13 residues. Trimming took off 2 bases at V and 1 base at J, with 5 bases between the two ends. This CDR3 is CASSLKGNTEAFF. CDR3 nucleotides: TGTGCCAGCAGTTTAAAGGGGAACACTGAAGCTTTCTTT.

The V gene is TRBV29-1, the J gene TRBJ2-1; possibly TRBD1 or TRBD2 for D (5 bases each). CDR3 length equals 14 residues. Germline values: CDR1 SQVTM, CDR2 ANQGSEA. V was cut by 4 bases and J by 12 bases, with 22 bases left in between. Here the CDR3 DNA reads TGCAGCGTTGGACCCGAGGGACCCCAATTGGGGCAGTTCTTC. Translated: CSVGPEGPQLGQFF.

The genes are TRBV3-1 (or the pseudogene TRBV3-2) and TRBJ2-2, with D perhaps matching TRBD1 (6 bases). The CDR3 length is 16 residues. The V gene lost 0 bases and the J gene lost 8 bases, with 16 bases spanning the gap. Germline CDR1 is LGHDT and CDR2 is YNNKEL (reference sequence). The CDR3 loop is CASSQDRADRIGELFF. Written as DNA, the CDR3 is TGTGCCAGCAGCCAAGACAGGGCCGACAGGATAGGGGAGCTGTTTTTT.

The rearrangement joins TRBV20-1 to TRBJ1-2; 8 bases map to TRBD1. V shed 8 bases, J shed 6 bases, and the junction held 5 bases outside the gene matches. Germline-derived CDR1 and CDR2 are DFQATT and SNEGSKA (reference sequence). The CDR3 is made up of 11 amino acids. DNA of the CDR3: TGCAGTAGGACAGGGAACAATGGCTACACCTTC. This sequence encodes CSRTGNNGYTF.

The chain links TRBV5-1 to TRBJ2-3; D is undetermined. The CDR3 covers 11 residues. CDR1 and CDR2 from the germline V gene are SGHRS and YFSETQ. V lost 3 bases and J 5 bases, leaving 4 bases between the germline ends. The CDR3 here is CASSSGDTQYF. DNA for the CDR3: TGCGCCAGCAGCTCCGGAGATACGCAGTATTTT.

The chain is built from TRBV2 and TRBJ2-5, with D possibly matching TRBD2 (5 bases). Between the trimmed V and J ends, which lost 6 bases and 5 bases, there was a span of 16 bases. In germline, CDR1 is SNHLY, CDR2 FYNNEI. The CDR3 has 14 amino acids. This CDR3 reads CASRLVGVVETQYF. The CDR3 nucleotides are TGTGCCAGCAGGTTGGTGGGAGTTGTCGAGACCCAGTACTTC. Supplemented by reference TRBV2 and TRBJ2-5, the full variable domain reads EPEVTQTPSHQVTQMGQEVILRCVPISNHLYFYWYRQILGQKVEFLVSFYNNEISEKSEIFDDQFSVERPDGSNFTLKIRSTKLEDSAMYFCASRLVGVVETQYFGPGTRLLVL.

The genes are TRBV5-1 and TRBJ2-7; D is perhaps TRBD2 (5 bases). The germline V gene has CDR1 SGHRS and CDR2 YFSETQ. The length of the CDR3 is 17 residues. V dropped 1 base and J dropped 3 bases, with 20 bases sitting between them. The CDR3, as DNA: TGCGCCAGCAGCTTGTTGAACAGCGCCTCGGGGAACTACGAGCAGTACTTC. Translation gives CASSLLNSASGNYEQYF.

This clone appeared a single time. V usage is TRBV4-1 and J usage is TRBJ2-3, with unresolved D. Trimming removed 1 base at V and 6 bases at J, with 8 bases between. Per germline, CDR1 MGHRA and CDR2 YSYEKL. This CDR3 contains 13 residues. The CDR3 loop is CASSQVSPDTQYF. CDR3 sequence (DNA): TGCGCCAGCAGCCAAGTATCACCCGATACGCAGTATTTT.

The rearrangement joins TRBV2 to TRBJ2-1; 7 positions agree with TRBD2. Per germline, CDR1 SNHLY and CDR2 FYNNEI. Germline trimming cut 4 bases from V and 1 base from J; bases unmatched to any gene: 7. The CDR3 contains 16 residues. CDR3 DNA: TGTGCCAGCAGTGTTGCGCGGGAGAGGTCCTACAATGAGCAGTTCTTC. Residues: CASSVARERSYNEQFF.

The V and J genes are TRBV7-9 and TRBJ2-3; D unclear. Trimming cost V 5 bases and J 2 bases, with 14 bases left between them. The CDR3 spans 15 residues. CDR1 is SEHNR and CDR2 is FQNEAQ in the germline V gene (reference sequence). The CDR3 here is CASSPSVLATDTQYF. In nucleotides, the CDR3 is TGTGCCAGCAGCCCCTCCGTTTTGGCCACAGATACGCAGTATTTT.

The CDR3 DNA reads as TGCGCCAGCAGCTTGGAGCTTCAGGGCTACACCTTC. Translation gives CASSLELQGYTF. The chain uses TRBV5-1 and TRBJ1-2; D ambiguous. V was clipped by 0 bases and J by 8 bases, with 8 bases between them. The CDR3 spans 12 residues. Germline assignment: CDR1 SGHRS and CDR2 YFSETQ.

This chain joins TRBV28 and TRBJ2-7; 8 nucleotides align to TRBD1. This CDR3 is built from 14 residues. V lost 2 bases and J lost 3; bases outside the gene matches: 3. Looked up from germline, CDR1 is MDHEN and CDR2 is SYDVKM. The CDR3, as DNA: TGTGCCAGCAGTTTACAGGGGGCGCTCTACGAGCAGTACTTC. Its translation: CASSLQGALYEQYF.

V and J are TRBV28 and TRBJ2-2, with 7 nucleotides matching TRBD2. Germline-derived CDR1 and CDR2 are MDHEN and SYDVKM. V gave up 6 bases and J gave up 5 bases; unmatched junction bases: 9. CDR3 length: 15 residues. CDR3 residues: CASSPRLARTGELFF. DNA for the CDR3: TGTGCCAGCAGCCCTCGACTAGCCAGGACCGGGGAGCTGTTTTTT.

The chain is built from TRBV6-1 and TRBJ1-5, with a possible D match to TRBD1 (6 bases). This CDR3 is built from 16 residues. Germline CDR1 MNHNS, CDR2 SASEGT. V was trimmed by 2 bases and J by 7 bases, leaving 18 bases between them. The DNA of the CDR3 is TGTGCCAGCAGTGAAAACCCAGGGGTCGGGGCCCAGCCCCAGCATTTT. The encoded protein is CASSENPGVGAQPQHF.